Detailed here is one TCR beta chain. This sample stems from a study of cytomegalovirus exposure and HLA in healthy donors. The PCR ran on 60 Vbeta and 13 Jbeta primers. Measured with immunoSEQ multiplex PCR; TCRdb has only the in-frame clones, and not every one. The sample records about 94,000 clones, around 66% being singletons. Germline CDR1 is MNHNY and CDR2 is SVGAGI (reference sequence). There are 15 residues in the CDR3. V was clipped by 0 bases and J by 5 bases, with 13 bases between them. The rearrangement uses TRBV6-6 and TRBJ1-1; D call uncertain. The sequencing sample was made of PBMCs. This clonotype was obtained from a man younger than 40 in good health and CMV-seronegative. The CDR3 here is CASSYSPVRGTEAFF. The CDR3 DNA sequence: TGTGCCAGCAGTTACTCGCCGGTTAGAGGTACTGAAGCTTTCTTT.